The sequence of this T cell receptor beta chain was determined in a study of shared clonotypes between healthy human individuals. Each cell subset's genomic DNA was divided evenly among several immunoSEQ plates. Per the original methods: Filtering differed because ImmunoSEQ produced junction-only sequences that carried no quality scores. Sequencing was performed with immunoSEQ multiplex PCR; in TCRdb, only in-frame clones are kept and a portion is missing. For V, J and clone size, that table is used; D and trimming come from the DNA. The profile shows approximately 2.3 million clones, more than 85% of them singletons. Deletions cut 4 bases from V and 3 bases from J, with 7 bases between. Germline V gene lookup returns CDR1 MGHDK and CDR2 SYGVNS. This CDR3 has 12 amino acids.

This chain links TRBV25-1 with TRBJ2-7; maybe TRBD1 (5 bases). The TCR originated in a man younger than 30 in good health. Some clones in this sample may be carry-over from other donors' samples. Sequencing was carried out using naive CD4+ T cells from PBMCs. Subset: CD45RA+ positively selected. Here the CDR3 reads CASSADSYEQYF. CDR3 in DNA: TGTGCCAGCAGTGCCGACAGCTACGAGCAGTACTTC.